This T cell receptor (beta chain) was sequenced in a study of molecular identifiers for immune sequencing clone quantification. This CDR3 has 15 amino acids. Germline V gene lookup returns CDR1 SGHAT and CDR2 FQDESV (reference sequence). V was clipped by 5 bases and J by 6 bases; unmatched bases: 11. This clonotype was observed a few times. TCRdb reprocessed the PCR reads via MiXCR and lists one record per CDR3 protein. Seen here are about 500,000 distinct CDR3 sequences, 25% observed once, and the top ten hold around 0.8%. This clonotype was obtained from a human donor in good health. Some libraries in this study had Jurkat cell RNA spiked in. The genes are TRBV11-1 and TRBJ2-7; 9 positions match TRBD1. Specimen: naive CD8+ T cells from blood, with Jurkat cell RNA spiked in. Subset noted: FACS-sorted CD8+CD4-CCR7+CD45RA+ naive T cells. Here the CDR3 DNA reads TGTGCCAGCAGCCCGGGTTGGGGACAGGGCGCCGAGCAGTACTTC. Amino acid sequence: CASSPGWGQGAEQYF.